One sample yielded the 6 T cell receptor beta chains listed below, sequenced in a study of T cells in Graves' hyperthyroidism and ophthalmopathy. RNA transcripts served as the template for amplifying TCR beta CDR3 regions. TCR CDR3 regions were first amplified by RT-PCR with HTBI primers. TCRdb reanalysed the multiplex PCR reads using MiXCR and keeps one entry per CDR3 protein. The data show over 500,000 distinct CDR3 sequences, 16% seen once. The sample was blood. The source of these receptors is a young woman with Graves' ophthalmopathy.

This clonotype came up a few times. V usage is TRBV29-1 and J usage is TRBJ2-1; 9 bases match TRBD1. The germline V gene encodes CDR1 SQVTM and CDR2 ANQGSEA. V gave up 3 bases and J gave up 12 bases; unmatched junction bases: 12. The CDR3 loop spans 14 amino acids. The CDR3 coding sequence is TGCAGCGTTGATTCCGGGACAGGGCTACAAGCGCAGTTCTTC. Translated: CSVDSGTGLQAQFF.

This clonotype was seen only a few times. V and J are TRBV2 and TRBJ2-7, with D hard to call. The V gene's germline CDR1 is SNHLY and CDR2 FYNNEI. This CDR3 comprises 13 residues. V dropped 3 bases and J dropped 3 bases, with 9 bases sitting between them. CDR3 protein: CASSDPYLYEQYF. The CDR3 DNA reads TGTGCCAGCAGTGACCCCTACCTCTACGAGCAGTACTTC.

This clonotype was seen a few times. A read error is possible here, since a much larger clone lies one base away. The CDR3 spells CASSFSGGRYEQFF. The CDR3 nucleotides read TGTGCCAGCAGTTTTAGCGGGGGGAGGTACGAGCAGTTCTTC. V is TRBV12-3 or TRBV12-4 and J is TRBJ2-7, with 10 bases fitting TRBD2. The last part of the DNA fits TRBJ2-1 better; the J call may be wrong. This CDR3 comprises 14 residues.

The chain employs TRBV4-3 and TRBJ2-2, with unresolved D. CDR3 size: 15 residues. V dropped 5 bases and J dropped 1 base, with 11 bases sitting between them. Germline V lookup: CDR1 LGHNA, CDR2 YSLEER. Here the CDR3 reads CASSAAVMNTGELFF. The CDR3 bases are TGCGCCAGCAGCGCGGCGGTGATGAACACCGGGGAGCTGTTTTTT.

The chain uses TRBV4-3 and TRBJ2-7; unclear D gene. The CDR3 is 16 residues long. Trimming stripped 2 bases from V and 1 base from J, with 15 bases between. Germline assignment: CDR1 LGHNA and CDR2 YSLEER. CDR3 sequence reads: CASSQQFGVVSYEQYF. CDR3 coding DNA: TGCGCCAGCAGCCAACAGTTTGGGGTGGTTTCCTACGAGCAGTACTTC.

The chain uses TRBV19 and TRBJ2-1; D unresolved. V dropped 3 bases and J dropped 2 bases, with 8 bases sitting between them. Germline loops: CDR1 LNHDA, CDR2 SQIVND (reference sequence). The CDR3 loop spans 14 amino acids. CDR3 sequence reads: CASSIPGTYNEQFF. The CDR3 nucleotides read TGTGCCAGTAGTATTCCCGGAACCTACAATGAGCAGTTCTTC. Combining the CDR3 with reference TRBV19 and TRBJ2-1 gives the whole variable domain DGGITQSPKYLFRKEGQNVTLSCEQNLNHDAMYWYRQDPGQGLRLIYYSQIVNDFQKGDIAEGYSVSREKKESFPLTVTSAQKNPTAFYLCASSIPGTYNEQFFGPGTRLTVL.